These 17 T cell receptor beta chains originate from one sample sequenced in a study of PD-L1 blockade in urothelial cancer. Sequencing used immunoSEQ multiplex PCR; TCRdb keeps in-frame clones, though not all of them. The sample carries about 52,000 clones, roughly 77% recorded once. The sample in question was PBMCs, obtained around atezolizumab (anti-PD-L1) treatment. The origin of the receptors is a man in his 70s with urothelial cancer.

This clone appeared once. This chain uses TRBV4-3 with TRBJ2-3, with a weak D call TRBD2 (6 bases). Per germline, CDR1 LGHNA and CDR2 YSLEER. The CDR3 is 14 residues long. The V gene lost 0 bases and the J gene lost 7 bases, with 11 bases spanning the gap. The CDR3 spells CASSQDVEGNTQYF. The CDR3 region has the DNA TGCGCCAGCAGCCAAGATGTGGAGGGTAATACGCAGTATTTT.

This chain connects TRBV19 to TRBJ1-2; tentatively, D is TRBD1 (5 bases). Germline CDR1 reads LNHDA; CDR2 reads SQIVND (reference sequence). The CDR3 sequence is 13 residues long. V was pared by 0 bases and J by 4 bases, with 6 bases between. The CDR3 nucleotides read TGTGCCAGTAGTATAGAGGGGGGCTATGGCTACACCTTC. The encoded protein is CASSIEGGYGYTF.

The chain carries TRBV4-2 and TRBJ1-2, with D perhaps matching TRBD1 (6 bases). Trimming cost V 4 bases and J 3 bases, with 21 bases left between them. Per germline, CDR1 LGHNA and CDR2 YNFKEQ. This CDR3 has 17 amino acids. CDR3 sequence reads: CASSPRTGPGQYYGYTF. CDR3 sequence (DNA): TGTGCCAGCAGCCCCCGAACAGGGCCCGGACAGTACTATGGCTACACCTTC.

The gene calls are TRBV25-1 and TRBJ1-1; 9 positions agree with TRBD1. From germline, CDR1 is MGHDK and CDR2 SYGVNS. This CDR3 has 16 amino acids. Trimming took 2 bases from V and 1 from J; bases not matched to a gene: 5. In DNA form, the CDR3 reads TGTGCCAGCAGTGAAACAGGGGGCGTAAGGAACACTGAAGCTTTCTTT. Translation: CASSETGGVRNTEAFF.

CDR3 nucleotide sequence: TGTGCCAGCAACCCTTCTCCGGGAAAGATGAACACTGAAGCTTTCTTT. Protein: CASNPSPGKMNTEAFF. This rearrangement joins TRBV27 to TRBJ1-1; no definite D call. The germline V gene encodes CDR1 MNHEY and CDR2 SMNVEV (reference sequence). V was clipped by 7 bases and J by 0 bases, with 18 bases between them. The CDR3 runs to 16 residues.

J is TRBJ2-7 and V is TRBV6-5; 8 nucleotides align to TRBD1. V lost 6 bases, J lost 2 bases, and 6 bases stayed unmatched. Germline V gene lookup returns CDR1 MNHEY and CDR2 SVGAGI. This CDR3 contains 14 residues. The CDR3 protein is CASRVDRGAYEQYF. CDR3 nucleotides: TGTGCCAGCAGAGTAGACAGGGGTGCCTACGAGCAGTACTTC.

The rearrangement uses TRBV19 and TRBJ1-6; D may be TRBD1 (5 bases). Germline-derived CDR1 and CDR2 are LNHDA and SQIVND (reference sequence). CDR3 length equals 16 residues. V was trimmed by 9 bases and J by 3 bases, leaving 18 bases between them. The CDR3: CASASTESIYNSPLHF. CDR3 sequence (DNA): TGTGCCAGCGCCTCGACAGAATCAATCTATAATTCACCCCTCCACTTT.

The chain couples TRBV7-3 to TRBJ2-1; weak D call: TRBD1 (6 bases). CDR1 and CDR2 from the germline V gene are SGHTA and FQGTGA. This CDR3 has 13 amino acids. V was shortened by 8 bases and J by 8 bases, with 16 bases between the two germline ends. In DNA form, the CDR3 reads TGTGCCAGCCGGGGACAAGCTTCTTATGAGCAGTTCTTC. As protein: CASRGQASYEQFF.

J is TRBJ2-3 and V is TRBV7-3, with D possibly matching TRBD2 (7 bases). V was clipped by 1 base and J by 5 bases, with 13 bases between them. The CDR3 spans 15 residues. Germline V gives CDR1 SGHTA, CDR2 FQGTGA. The CDR3 loop reads CASSLMGGAEDTQYF. The CDR3 DNA sequence: TGTGCCAGCAGCTTAATGGGGGGGGCCGAAGATACGCAGTATTTT.

This chain connects TRBV4-3 to TRBJ1-1; a possible D gene is TRBD1 (5 bases). CDR1 and CDR2 (germline): LGHNA, YSLEER. Deletions cut 0 bases from V and 6 bases from J, with 14 bases between. The CDR3 has 15 amino acids. This chain's CDR3 is CASSQDFLAGAEAFF. CDR3 sequence (DNA): TGCGCCAGCAGCCAAGATTTCCTGGCGGGGGCTGAAGCTTTCTTT.

This clone showed up just once. The V gene is TRBV5-6, the J gene TRBJ1-2; TRBD1 agrees at 8 bases. Germline CDR1 is SGHDT and CDR2 is YYEEEE. Losses at the gene ends were 2 bases for V and 8 bases for J; bases not matched to a gene: 8. This CDR3 spans 14 amino acids. The CDR3 protein is CASSFWTGTGGYTF. The CDR3 DNA reads as TGTGCCAGCAGCTTTTGGACAGGGACGGGAGGCTACACCTTC.

This sequence joins TRBV6-1 and TRBJ1-5, with no clear D. V lost 1 base and J 6 bases, leaving 13 bases between the germline ends. The V gene's germline CDR1 is MNHNS and CDR2 SASEGT. The CDR3 extends over 15 amino acids. CDR3 bases: TGTGCCAGCAGTGAAGTTGGAGGGCCCGGTCAGCCCCAGCATTTT. This sequence encodes CASSEVGGPGQPQHF.

The gene calls are TRBV15 and TRBJ1-3, with TRBD1 matching over 9 bases. The CDR3 runs to 16 residues. After removal of 1 base from V and 4 bases from J, the junction contained 5 bases not matched to a gene. The germline CDR1 and CDR2 sequences are LNHNV and YYDKDF (reference sequence). The CDR3 coding sequence is TGTGCCACCAGCAGAGGGGACAGGGCCTCGGGAAACACCATATATTTT. Translation gives CATSRGDRASGNTIYF.

The rearrangement joins TRBV4-3 to TRBJ2-1, with D perhaps matching TRBD2 (6 bases). The V gene lost 4 bases and the J gene lost 1 base, with 11 bases spanning the gap. Per the germline V gene, CDR1 is LGHNA and CDR2 is YSLEER. The CDR3 is made up of 15 amino acids. CDR3 nucleotides: TGCGCCAGCAGCCGGGGGGACTTGTCCTACAATGAGCAGTTCTTC. Protein sequence: CASSRGDLSYNEQFF.

This chain connects TRBV28 to TRBJ2-1, with TRBD2 matching over 12 bases. J lost 9 bases, V lost 2 bases, and 5 bases had no gene match. The CDR3 length is 15 residues. Looked up from germline, CDR1 is MDHEN and CDR2 is SYDVKM. In DNA form, the CDR3 reads TGTGCCAGCAGTTTAATATCTAGCGGGAGGGCTGAGCAGTTCTTC. Its translation is CASSLISSGRAEQFF. Full variable domain (remainder filled in from reference TRBV28 and TRBJ2-1): DVKVTQSSRYLVKRTGEKVFLECVQDMDHENMFWYRQDPGLGLRLIYFSYDVKMKEKGDIPEGYSVSREKKERFSLILESASTNQTSMYLCASSLISSGRAEQFFGPGTRLTVL.

The chain joins TRBV18 to TRBJ2-3, with unresolved D. The CDR3 is made up of 15 amino acids. Trimming pared 4 bases from V and 1 base from J, leaving 12 bases between. The germline gives CDR1 KGHSH, CDR2 LQKENI. CDR3 sequence (DNA): TGTGCCAGCTCACAGTATACACCTCGCACAGATACGCAGTATTTT. It specifies CASSQYTPRTDTQYF.

The CDR3: CASSLKRESYNEQFF. Here the CDR3 DNA reads TGTGCCAGCAGCTTAAAGCGGGAGTCCTACAATGAGCAGTTCTTC. This sequence joins TRBV7-2 and TRBJ2-1; 8 nucleotides align to TRBD2. Looked up from germline, CDR1 is SGHTA and CDR2 is FQGNSA. The CDR3 is 15 residues long. V was pared by 2 bases and J by 1 base, with 1 base of the junction left unmatched. Drawing the rest from reference TRBV7-2 and TRBJ2-1, the complete variable domain is GAGVSQSPSNKVTEKGKDVELRCDPISGHTALYWYRQSLGQGLEFLIYFQGNSAPDKSGLPSDRFSAERTGGSVSTLTIQRTQQEDSAVYLCASSLKRESYNEQFFGPGTRLTVL.